This T cell receptor (beta chain) originates from a study of T cells in Graves' hyperthyroidism and ophthalmopathy. Comment on this clonotype: A read error may produce the germline difference seen at one junction end.

From RNA transcripts, TCR beta CDR3 regions were amplified. Initially, a first-round RT-PCR of the TCR CDR3 employed the HTBI primer set. In TCRdb, the multiplex PCR reads were re-called with MiXCR into one record per CDR3 protein. The sample contains approximately 360,000 distinct CDR3 sequences, about a sixth of which appear only once. The CDR3 is made up of 18 amino acids. The V gene's germline CDR1 is MDHEN and CDR2 SYDVKM. The sequence was obtained from a young woman with Graves' hyperthyroidism that later progressed to Graves' ophthalmopathy. This chain links TRBV28 with TRBJ2-5; D possibly corresponds to TRBD1 (5 bases). The sequenced sample was blood. The CDR3 region is CVSSIRAALIGHNLAQYF. In nucleotides, the CDR3 is TGTGTCAGCAGTATCAGGGCGGCGCTTATTGGACATAATTTGGCCCAGTACTTC.